Included here is one T cell receptor beta chain sequence, with context. Its antigen is not identified. Germline trimming cut 5 bases from V and 2 bases from J; bases unmatched to any gene: 9. The length of the CDR3 is 15 residues. Germline CDR1 PRHDT, CDR2 FYEKMQ (reference sequence). This entry is derived from a study of shared clonotypes between healthy human individuals. Whole-study results and caveats: The study drew on few donors, limiting represented genetic and exposure-history diversity. Clonotypes shared by all four donors outscored non-shared clonotypes in generation probability. Compared with memory subsets, naive subsets generally had larger estimated richness. The study's rarefaction showed incomplete sorted-subset sequencing despite large depth.

Produced via immunoSEQ multiplex PCR; TCRdb's table is partial and in-frame only. Counted here are around 690,000 clones, 90% occurring once; the ten biggest clones make up 34%. Sequencing input: memory CD8+ T cells from PBMCs. The subset denotes: CD45RO+ cells pooled with CCR7-negative TemRA cells. This sequence joins TRBV13 and TRBJ2-7, with 7 bases lining up with TRBD1. The receptor comes from a young man in good health. Some clones in this sample may be carry-over from other donors' samples. CDR3 nucleotide sequence: TGTGCCAGCAGCCCCCGGGGACAGCTAGCCTACGAGCAGTACTTC. This translates into CASSPRGQLAYEQYF.